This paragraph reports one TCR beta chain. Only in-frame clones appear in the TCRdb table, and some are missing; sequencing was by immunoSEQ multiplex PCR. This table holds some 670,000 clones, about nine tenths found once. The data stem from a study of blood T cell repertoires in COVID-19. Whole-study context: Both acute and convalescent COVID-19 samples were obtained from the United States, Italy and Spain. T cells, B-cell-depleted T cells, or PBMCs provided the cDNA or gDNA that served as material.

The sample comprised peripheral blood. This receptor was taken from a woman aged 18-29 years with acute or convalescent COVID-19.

The CDR3 DNA reads as TGCGCCAGCAGCCAAGATTGGGTCGTGGACAGTACCCAGCCCCAGCATTTT. It codes for CASSQDWVVDSTQPQHF. The chain links TRBV4-3 to TRBJ1-5; D is perhaps TRBD1 (6 bases). The CDR3 consists of 17 residues. V was clipped by 0 bases and J by 7 bases, with 19 bases between them. The germline V gene has CDR1 LGHNA and CDR2 YSLEER.